Following are 23 T cell receptor beta chains from one sample sequenced in a study of T cell responses to AZD1222 COVID-19 vaccine (dated by TCRdb to the early 2020s). To prepare the library, the immunoSEQ multiplex PCR assay was applied. In TCRdb, the immuneACCESS table is reduced to in-frame sequences with V and J assigned. These tables do not hold every clone; where another copy was compared, an unresolved V gene accounts for under half, and the others remain unexplained. Counted in this sample were about 140,000 clones; roughly 85% of them appeared once. The ten largest clones add up to around 8% of the sample. The time point label, as the study defines it: baseline before first vaccination. Sequences were derived from peripheral blood, sampled on day 0 of AZD1222 vaccination. The receptor source for this set is an adult in good health.

The V and J genes are TRBV24-1 and TRBJ2-5; 7 nucleotides align to TRBD2. The CDR3 loop spans 13 amino acids. Germline V CDR1 and CDR2: KGHDR, SFDVKD. The V segment lost 6 bases and the J segment 1 base; nucleotides outside the gene matches: 1. The CDR3 nucleotides read TGTGCCACCAGTTCTAGCGGCCAAGAGACCCAGTACTTC. The encoded protein is CATSSSGQETQYF.

The chain joins TRBV2 to TRBJ1-4; D perhaps matches TRBD1 (5 bases). CDR1 and CDR2 from the germline V gene are SNHLY and FYNNEI. Trimming removed 9 bases from V and 6 bases from J, with 14 bases in between. The CDR3 is 13 residues long. Here the CDR3 reads CARRDSGDEKLFF. DNA for the CDR3: TGTGCCAGGAGAGACAGTGGAGATGAAAAACTGTTTTTT.

The rearrangement joins TRBV27 to TRBJ1-2, with 7 positions matching TRBD1. Trimming took 3 bases from V and 4 from J; bases not matched to a gene: 8. This CDR3 spans 15 amino acids. Germline V lookup: CDR1 MNHEY, CDR2 SMNVEV (reference sequence). CDR3 sequence: CASSFRQGGLYGYTF. The CDR3 DNA follows: TGTGCCAGCAGTTTCAGGCAGGGGGGTCTCTATGGCTACACCTTC.

V and J are TRBV30 and TRBJ1-5, with unresolved D. This CDR3 comprises 13 residues. Trimming stripped 1 base from V and 2 bases from J, with 6 bases between. Germline CDR1 and CDR2: GTSNPN and SVGIG (reference sequence). The DNA for the CDR3 is TGTGCCTGGAGTGGCCAGGGCAATCAGCCCCAGCATTTT. Protein: CAWSGQGNQPQHF.

This sequence joins TRBV5-1 and TRBJ2-5; possibly TRBD2 for D (7 bases). The germline V gene encodes CDR1 SGHRS and CDR2 YFSETQ. Trimming stripped 1 base from V and 4 bases from J, with 20 bases between. There are 17 residues in the CDR3. CDR3 coding DNA: TGCGCCAGCAGCTTGAGGGTGGGGGGGCGAATCTCAGAGACCCAGTACTTC. Protein sequence: CASSLRVGGRISETQYF.

This sequence joins TRBV21-1 and TRBJ1-6. TRBV21-1 represents a pseudogene. The CDR3 is 19 amino acids. CDR3 sequence (DNA): TGTGCCAGCAGCAAAAGGAGTGCGGAGGATCGAAGGGGGGATTCACCCCTCCACTTT. This sequence encodes CASSKRSAEDRRGDSPLHF.

The chain uses TRBV7-2 and TRBJ2-3; 11 nucleotides align to TRBD2. Looked up from germline, CDR1 is SGHTA and CDR2 is FQGNSA. The CDR3 contains 16 residues. V lost 2 bases and J lost 1; bases outside the gene matches: 2. CDR3 sequence reads: CASSLRSGGGTDTQYF. Written as DNA, the CDR3 is TGTGCCAGCAGCTTACGTAGCGGGGGGGGCACAGATACGCAGTATTTT.

The chain employs TRBV24-1 and TRBJ2-3, with D perhaps matching TRBD1 (5 bases). V gave up 5 bases and J gave up 3 bases, with 11 bases separating them. Germline loops: CDR1 KGHDR, CDR2 SFDVKD. This CDR3 region has 14 residues. Here the CDR3 DNA reads TGTGCCACCAGTGGTCCCCAGGGAACAGATACGCAGTATTTT. Translation gives CATSGPQGTDTQYF.

The V gene is TRBV6-2 or TRBV6-3, the J gene TRBJ1-4; D is ambiguous. The V gene's germline CDR1 is MNHEY and CDR2 SVGEGT. The V and J ends lost 2 bases and 0 bases respectively, with 10 bases between them. The CDR3 loop spans 16 amino acids. CDR3 coding DNA: TGTGCCAGCAGTTACGCGGGCGGCACAACTAATGAAAAACTGTTTTTT. Amino acid sequence: CASSYAGGTTNEKLFF.

The genes are TRBV15 and TRBJ1-2; D gene unclear. The CDR3 is 12 amino acids. Germline assignment: CDR1 LNHNV and CDR2 YYDKDF (reference sequence). Trimming left V 5 bases short and J 8 bases short, with 12 bases between. Here the CDR3 DNA reads TGTGCCACCAGCCATAGGGATCAGGGCTACACCTTC. Translated, it gives CATSHRDQGYTF.

This rearrangement joins TRBV9 to TRBJ2-3; 12 bases match TRBD2. Trimming at V came to 4 bases and at J to 6 bases, leaving 12 bases not matched to a gene. CDR3 size: 17 residues. Germline V CDR1 and CDR2: SGDLS, YYNGEE. For the CDR3, the DNA is TGTGCCAGCAGCCCGGGGGGAGGACTAGCGGGGAAGGATACGCAGTATTTT. Translating it yields CASSPGGGLAGKDTQYF. The variable domain in full, with the rest retrieved from reference TRBV9 and TRBJ2-3, is DSGVTQTPKHLITATGQRVTLRCSPRSGDLSVYWYQQSLDQGLQFLIQYYNGEERAKGNILERFSAQQFPDLHSELNLSSLELGDSALYFCASSPGGGLAGKDTQYFGPGTRLTVL.

V is TRBV27 and J is TRBJ2-1, with D perhaps matching TRBD1 or TRBD2 (6 bases each). Germline-derived CDR1 and CDR2 are MNHEY and SMNVEV (reference sequence). Trimming shortened V by 5 bases and J by 7 bases, and 18 bases separated the two germline ends. This CDR3 contains 15 residues. The CDR3 here is CASSIPGGRGNEQFF. In DNA, the CDR3 is TGTGCCAGCAGTATCCCTGGGGGGCGCGGGAATGAGCAGTTCTTC.

The genes are TRBV11-2 and TRBJ1-5; D possibly corresponds to TRBD1 (5 bases). CDR1 SGHAT and CDR2 FQNNGV come from the germline V gene. The V end lost 0 bases, the J end lost 9 bases, and 9 bases lay between the germline ends. CDR3 size: 13 residues. CDR3 nucleotides: TGTGCCAGCAGCTTAGACAGGGCATGGCCCCAGCATTTT. Translating it yields CASSLDRAWPQHF.

V gene TRBV4-1 combines with J gene TRBJ2-1; tentatively, D is TRBD1 or TRBD2 (7 bases each). CDR1 and CDR2 (germline): MGHRA, YSYEKL. CDR3 size: 20 residues. Trimming shortened V by 3 bases and J by 6 bases, and 30 bases separated the two germline ends. CDR3 loop: CASSHPGGPAGTEKFNEQFF. CDR3 DNA: TGCGCCAGCAGCCACCCAGGTGGTCCAGCGGGGACAGAAAAGTTCAATGAGCAGTTCTTC.

The J gene is TRBJ1-1, the V gene TRBV3-1 (or the pseudogene TRBV3-2), with TRBD1 matching 7 bases. This CDR3 has 15 residues. V shed 0 bases, J shed 4 bases, and the junction held 5 bases outside the gene matches. Germline V gives CDR1 LGHDT, CDR2 YNNKEL (reference sequence). CDR3 sequence (DNA): TGTGCCAGCAGCCAAGAGCTACAGGGGCGCACTGAAGCTTTCTTT. This gives the protein CASSQELQGRTEAFF.

The chain links TRBV7-2 to TRBJ1-6; no definite D call. Germline CDR1 is SGHTA and CDR2 is FQGNSA. The CDR3 runs 14 residues. Trimming stripped 1 base from V and 8 bases from J, with 9 bases between. CDR3 nucleotides: TGTGCCAGCAGCTTAGTTTGGGGTGATTCACCCCTCCACTTT. Its protein product is CASSLVWGDSPLHF.

The chain joins TRBV18 to TRBJ1-3; D might be TRBD1 (5 bases). The V and J ends lost 6 bases and 0 bases respectively, with 12 bases between them. This CDR3 has 15 amino acids. Germline lookup yields CDR1 KGHSH and CDR2 LQKENI. CDR3 coding DNA: TGTGCCAGCTCGCCGGGACCTAGCTCTGGAAACACCATATATTTT. The encoded protein is CASSPGPSSGNTIYF.

CDR3 coding DNA: TGTGCCAGCAGTTTACGACAGGGTAATGAAAAACTGTTTTTT. Its translation: CASSLRQGNEKLFF. The chain joins TRBV28 to TRBJ1-4, with 7 nucleotides matching TRBD1. The CDR3 loop spans 14 amino acids. J lost 4 bases, V lost 2 bases, and 1 base had no gene match. The germline gives CDR1 MDHEN, CDR2 SYDVKM.

The chain joins TRBV7-6 to TRBJ2-2, with D possibly matching TRBD2 (5 bases). The CDR3 has 13 amino acids. V was cut by 1 base and J by 6 bases, with 6 bases left in between. In germline, CDR1 is SGHVS, CDR2 FNYEAQ. CDR3 sequence: CASSLDGAGELFF. DNA for the CDR3: TGTGCCAGCAGCTTAGACGGGGCCGGGGAGCTGTTTTTT.

This chain connects TRBV15 to TRBJ2-1; TRBD1 aligns across 8 bases. Germline V gene data show CDR1 as LNHNV and CDR2 as YYDKDF (reference sequence). The V and J ends lost 7 bases and 1 base, in that order; junction bases with no gene match: 6. The CDR3 runs to 15 residues. CDR3 bases: TGTGCCACCAACACGGACAGGGTATCCTACAATGAGCAGTTCTTC. It yields the protein CATNTDRVSYNEQFF.

This sequence joins TRBV5-4 and TRBJ2-1; 9 nucleotides line up with TRBD2. Germline values: CDR1 SGHNT, CDR2 YYREEE (reference sequence). V lost 4 bases to trimming and J lost 9 bases; unmatched junction nucleotides: 11. The CDR3 is 15 residues long. Written as DNA, the CDR3 is TGTGCCAGCAGCCCCGGCGGGAGGGAGGTGGGTGAGCAGTTCTTC. It is translated as CASSPGGREVGEQFF.

The chain recombines TRBV7-2 with TRBJ2-7, with a tentative D call TRBD2 (6 bases). Germline V gene data show CDR1 as SGHTA and CDR2 as FQGNSA. V shed 6 bases and J shed 3 bases, with 18 bases lying between them. There are 15 residues in the CDR3. This chain's CDR3 is CASSSKAGSLYEQYF. The CDR3 coding sequence is TGTGCCAGCAGTTCCAAAGCGGGTTCCCTCTACGAGCAGTACTTC.

Turning to this clone: The sample holds other DNA sequences that translate to the same CDR3. The genes are TRBV5-1 and TRBJ1-3, with 10 bases aligning to TRBD1. Trimming removed 2 bases from V and 4 bases from J; junction bases left unmatched: 3. Per germline, CDR1 SGHRS and CDR2 YFSETQ. This CDR3 is 15 amino acids long. CDR3 sequence: CASSFDRGQGNTIYF. Written as DNA, the CDR3 is TGCGCCAGCAGCTTTGACAGGGGGCAGGGAAACACCATATATTTT.